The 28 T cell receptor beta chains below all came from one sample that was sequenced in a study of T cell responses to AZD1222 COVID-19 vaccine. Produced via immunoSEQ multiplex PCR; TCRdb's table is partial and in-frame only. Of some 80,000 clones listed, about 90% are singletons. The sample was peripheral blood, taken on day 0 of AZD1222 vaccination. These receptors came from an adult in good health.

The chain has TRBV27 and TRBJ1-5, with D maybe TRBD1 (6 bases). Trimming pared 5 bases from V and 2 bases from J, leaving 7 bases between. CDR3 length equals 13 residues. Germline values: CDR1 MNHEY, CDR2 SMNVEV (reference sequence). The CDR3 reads CASSRTGNQPQHF. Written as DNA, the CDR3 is TGTGCCAGCAGTCGGACAGGCAATCAGCCCCAGCATTTT.

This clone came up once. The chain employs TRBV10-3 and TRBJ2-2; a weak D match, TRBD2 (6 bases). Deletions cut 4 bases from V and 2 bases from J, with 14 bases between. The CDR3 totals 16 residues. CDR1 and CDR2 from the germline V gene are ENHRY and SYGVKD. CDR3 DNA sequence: TGTGCCATCAGTGGTGGCGGCGGGGTAAACACCGGGGAGCTGTTTTTT. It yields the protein CAISGGGGVNTGELFF.

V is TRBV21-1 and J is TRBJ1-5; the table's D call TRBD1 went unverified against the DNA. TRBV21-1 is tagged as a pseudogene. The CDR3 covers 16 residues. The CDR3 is CASSKEGNRGYQPQHF. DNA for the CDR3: TGTGCCAGCAGCAAAGAAGGTAACAGGGGATATCAGCCCCAGCATTTT.

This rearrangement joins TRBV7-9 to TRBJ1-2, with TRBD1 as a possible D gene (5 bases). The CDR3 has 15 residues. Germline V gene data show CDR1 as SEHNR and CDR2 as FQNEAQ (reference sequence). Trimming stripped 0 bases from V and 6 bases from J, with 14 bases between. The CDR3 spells CASSLASQGSDGYTF. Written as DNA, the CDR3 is TGTGCCAGCAGCTTAGCCTCGCAGGGCAGTGATGGCTACACCTTC.

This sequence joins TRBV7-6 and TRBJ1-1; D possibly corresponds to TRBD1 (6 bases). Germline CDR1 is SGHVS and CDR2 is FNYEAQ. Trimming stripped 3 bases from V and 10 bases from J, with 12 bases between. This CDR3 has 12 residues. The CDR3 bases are TGTGCCAGCAGCTTGTATAAACAGGGAGCTTTCTTT. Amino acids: CASSLYKQGAFF.

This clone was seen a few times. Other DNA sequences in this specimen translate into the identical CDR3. The CDR3: CASSPGTGLSYEQYF. The DNA for the CDR3 is TGTGCCAGCTCACCCGGGACAGGACTCTCCTACGAGCAGTACTTC. The chain is built from TRBV18 and TRBJ2-7; 8 bases align to TRBD1. Germline assignment: CDR1 KGHSH and CDR2 LQKENI. The CDR3 consists of 15 residues. Trimming at V came to 3 bases and at J to 0 bases, leaving 4 bases not matched to a gene.

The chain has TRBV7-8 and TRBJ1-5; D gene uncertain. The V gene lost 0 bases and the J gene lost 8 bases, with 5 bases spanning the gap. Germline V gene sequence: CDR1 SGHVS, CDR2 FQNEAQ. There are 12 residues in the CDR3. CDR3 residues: CASSLALKPQHF. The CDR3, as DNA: TGTGCCAGCAGCTTAGCTTTGAAGCCCCAGCATTTT. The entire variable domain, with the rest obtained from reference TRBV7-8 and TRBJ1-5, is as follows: GAGVSQSPRYKVAKRGQDVALRCDPISGHVSLFWYQQALGQGPEFLTYFQNEAQLDKSGLPSDRFFAERPEGSVSTLKIQRTQQEDSAVYLCASSLALKPQHFGDGTRLSIL.

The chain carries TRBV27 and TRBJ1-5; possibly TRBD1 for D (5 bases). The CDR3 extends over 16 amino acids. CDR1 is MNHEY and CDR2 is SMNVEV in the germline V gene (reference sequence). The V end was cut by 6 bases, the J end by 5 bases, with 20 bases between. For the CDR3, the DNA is TGTGCCAGCAGCCCCGACAGCTCGTTCACCCATCAGCCCCAGCATTTT. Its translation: CASSPDSSFTHQPQHF.

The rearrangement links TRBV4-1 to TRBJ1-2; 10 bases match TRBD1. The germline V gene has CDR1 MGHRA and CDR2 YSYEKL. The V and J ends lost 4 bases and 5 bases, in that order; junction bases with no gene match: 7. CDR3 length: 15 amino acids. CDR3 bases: TGCGCCAGCAGCCCTTCTACGGGACAGGGGTATGGCTACACCTTC. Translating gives CASSPSTGQGYGYTF.

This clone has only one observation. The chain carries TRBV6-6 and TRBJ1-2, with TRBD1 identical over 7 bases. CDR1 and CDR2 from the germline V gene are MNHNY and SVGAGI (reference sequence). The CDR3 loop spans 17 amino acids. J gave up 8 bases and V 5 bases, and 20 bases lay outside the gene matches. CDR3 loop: CASSPSYKRQGLGGYTF. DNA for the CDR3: TGTGCCAGCAGTCCCTCATACAAAAGACAGGGCTTGGGAGGCTACACCTTC.

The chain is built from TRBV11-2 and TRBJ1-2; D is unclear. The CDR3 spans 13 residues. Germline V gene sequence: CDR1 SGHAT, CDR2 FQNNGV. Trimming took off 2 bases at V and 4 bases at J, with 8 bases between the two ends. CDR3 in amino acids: CASSLYGSYGYTF. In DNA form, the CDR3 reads TGTGCCAGCAGCTTATACGGGAGCTATGGCTACACCTTC.

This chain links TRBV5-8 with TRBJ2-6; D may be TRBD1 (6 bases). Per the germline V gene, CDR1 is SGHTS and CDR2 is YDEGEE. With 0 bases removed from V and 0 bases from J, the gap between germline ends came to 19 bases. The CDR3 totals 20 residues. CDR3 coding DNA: TGTGCCAGCAGCTTGGAGGGGGTTAGCCCGATTCTCTCTGGGGCCAACGTCCTGACTTTC. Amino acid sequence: CASSLEGVSPILSGANVLTF. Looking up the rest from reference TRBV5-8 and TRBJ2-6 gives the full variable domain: EAGVTQSPTHLIKTRGQQATLRCSPISGHTSVYWYQQALGLGLQFLLWYDEGEERNRGNFPPRFSGRQFPNYSSELNVNALELEDSALYLCASSLEGVSPILSGANVLTFGAGSRLTVL.

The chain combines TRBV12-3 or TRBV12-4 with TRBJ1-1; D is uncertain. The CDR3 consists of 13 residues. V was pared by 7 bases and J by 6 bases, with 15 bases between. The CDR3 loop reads CASTVSEFAEAFF. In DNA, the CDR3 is TGTGCCAGCACCGTTTCAGAGTTCGCTGAAGCTTTCTTT.

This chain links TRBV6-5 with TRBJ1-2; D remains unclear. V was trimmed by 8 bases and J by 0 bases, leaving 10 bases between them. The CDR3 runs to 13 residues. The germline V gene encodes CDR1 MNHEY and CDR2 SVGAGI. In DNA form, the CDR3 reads TGTGCCAGCCGGCCGGCGGCTAACTATGGCTACACCTTC. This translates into CASRPAANYGYTF.

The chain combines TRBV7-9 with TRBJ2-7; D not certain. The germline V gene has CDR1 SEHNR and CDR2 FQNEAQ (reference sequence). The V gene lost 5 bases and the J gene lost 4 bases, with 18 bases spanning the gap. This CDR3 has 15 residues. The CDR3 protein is CASSLDRSTFYEQYF. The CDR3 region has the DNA TGTGCCAGCAGCCTCGACCGTTCCACGTTTTACGAGCAGTACTTC.

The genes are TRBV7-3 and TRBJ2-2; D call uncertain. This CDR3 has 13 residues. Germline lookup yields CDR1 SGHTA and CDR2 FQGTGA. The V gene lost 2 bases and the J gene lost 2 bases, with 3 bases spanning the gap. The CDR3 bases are TGTGCCAGCAGCTTAGATAACACCGGGGAGCTGTTTTTT. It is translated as CASSLDNTGELFF.

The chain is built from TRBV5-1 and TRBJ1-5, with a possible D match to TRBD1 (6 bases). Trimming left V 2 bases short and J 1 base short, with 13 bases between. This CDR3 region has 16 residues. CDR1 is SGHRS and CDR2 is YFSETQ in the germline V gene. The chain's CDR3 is CASSFSGTQSNQPQHF. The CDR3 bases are TGCGCCAGCAGCTTTTCCGGGACACAAAGCAATCAGCCCCAGCATTTT. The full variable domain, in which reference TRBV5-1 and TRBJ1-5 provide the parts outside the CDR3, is KAGVTQTPRYLIKTRGQQVTLSCSPISGHRSVSWYQQTPGQGLQFLFEYFSETQRNKGNFPGRFSGRQFSNSRSEMNVSTLELGDSALYLCASSFSGTQSNQPQHFGDGTRLSIL.

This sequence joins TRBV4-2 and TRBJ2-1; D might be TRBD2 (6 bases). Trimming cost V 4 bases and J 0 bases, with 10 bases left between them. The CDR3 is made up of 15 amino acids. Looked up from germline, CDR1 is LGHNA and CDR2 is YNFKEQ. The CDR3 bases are TGTGCCAGCAGCCCCGGGACTGGCTCCTACAATGAGCAGTTCTTC. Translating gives CASSPGTGSYNEQFF.

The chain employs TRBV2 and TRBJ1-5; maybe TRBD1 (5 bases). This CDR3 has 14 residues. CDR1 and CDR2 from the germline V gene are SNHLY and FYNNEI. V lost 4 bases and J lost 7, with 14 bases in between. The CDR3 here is CASSGTGRTQPQHF. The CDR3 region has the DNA TGTGCCAGCAGTGGGACGGGTAGGACACAGCCCCAGCATTTT.

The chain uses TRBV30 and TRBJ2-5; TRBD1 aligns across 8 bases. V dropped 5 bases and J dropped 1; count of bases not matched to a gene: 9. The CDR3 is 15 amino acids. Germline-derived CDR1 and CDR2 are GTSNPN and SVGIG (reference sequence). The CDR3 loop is CAWGQGARPQETQYF. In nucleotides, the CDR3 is TGTGCCTGGGGTCAGGGGGCGCGCCCCCAAGAGACCCAGTACTTC.

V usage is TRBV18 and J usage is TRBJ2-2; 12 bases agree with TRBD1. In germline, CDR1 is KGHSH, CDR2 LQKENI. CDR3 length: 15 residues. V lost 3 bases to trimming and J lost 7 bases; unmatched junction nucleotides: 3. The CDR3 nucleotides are TGTGCCAGCTCACCCGGGACAGGGGGCTTCGGGGAGCTGTTTTTT. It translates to CASSPGTGGFGELFF.

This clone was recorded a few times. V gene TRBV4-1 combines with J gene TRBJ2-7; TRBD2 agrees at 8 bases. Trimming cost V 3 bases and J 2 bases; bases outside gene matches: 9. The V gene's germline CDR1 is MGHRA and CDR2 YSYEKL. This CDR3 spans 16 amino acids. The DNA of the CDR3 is TGCGCCAGCAGCCAGGGTCTCGCGGGAGGTACCTACGAGCAGTACTTC. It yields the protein CASSQGLAGGTYEQYF.

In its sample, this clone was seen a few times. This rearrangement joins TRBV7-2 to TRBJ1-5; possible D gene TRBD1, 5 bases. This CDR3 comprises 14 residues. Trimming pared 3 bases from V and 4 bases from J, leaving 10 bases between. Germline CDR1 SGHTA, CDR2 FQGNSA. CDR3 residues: CASSFSGPNQPQHF. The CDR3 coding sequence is TGTGCCAGCAGCTTCTCAGGGCCTAATCAGCCCCAGCATTTT.

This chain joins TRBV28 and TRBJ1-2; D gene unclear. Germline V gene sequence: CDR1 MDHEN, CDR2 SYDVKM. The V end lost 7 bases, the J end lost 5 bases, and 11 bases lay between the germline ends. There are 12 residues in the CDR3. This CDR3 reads CASTPLGYGYTF. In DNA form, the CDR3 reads TGTGCCAGCACCCCCTTAGGGTATGGCTACACCTTC.

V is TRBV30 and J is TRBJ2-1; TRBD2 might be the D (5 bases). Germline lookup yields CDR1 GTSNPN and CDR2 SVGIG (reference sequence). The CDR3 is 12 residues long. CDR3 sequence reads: CALTTGYNEQFF. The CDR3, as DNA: TGTGCTCTCACGACGGGGTACAATGAGCAGTTCTTC.

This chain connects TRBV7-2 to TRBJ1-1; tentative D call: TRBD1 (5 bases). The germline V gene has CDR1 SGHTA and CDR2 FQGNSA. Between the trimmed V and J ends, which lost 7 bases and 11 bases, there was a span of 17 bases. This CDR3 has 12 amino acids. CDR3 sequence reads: CASTGTRSRAFF. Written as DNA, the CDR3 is TGTGCCAGCACGGGGACCCGAAGCAGGGCTTTCTTT.

CDR3 in amino acids: CASSQGPGRETQYF. DNA for the CDR3: TGTGCCAGCAGCCAAGGTCCGGGGCGAGAGACCCAGTACTTC. The chain recombines TRBV3-1 (or the pseudogene TRBV3-2) with TRBJ2-5; perhaps D is TRBD1 or TRBD2 (5 bases each). This CDR3 comprises 14 residues. The V gene's germline CDR1 is LGHDT and CDR2 YNNKEL (reference sequence). Trimming stripped 1 base from V and 4 bases from J, with 10 bases between.

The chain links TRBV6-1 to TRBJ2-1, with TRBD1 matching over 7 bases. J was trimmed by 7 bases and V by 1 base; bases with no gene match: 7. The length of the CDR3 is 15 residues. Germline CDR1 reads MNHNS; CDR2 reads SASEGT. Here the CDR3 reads CASSEDALRGNEQFF. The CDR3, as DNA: TGTGCCAGCAGTGAAGATGCACTCAGGGGGAATGAGCAGTTCTTC.